This passage covers 31 T cell receptor beta chains from one sample sequenced in a study of blood T cell repertoires in COVID-19. Assay used: immunoSEQ multiplex PCR; TCRdb lists only in-frame clones, some missing. The sample shows about 210,000 clones, 85% of them seen only once. The sequenced sample was peripheral blood. Source of these receptors: a man in his 60s with COVID-19, enrolled during active disease.

This clone appeared once. The J gene is TRBJ1-1, the V gene TRBV6-4; TRBD1 aligns across 9 bases. The CDR3 runs to 16 residues. J gave up 1 base and V 2 bases, and 5 bases lay outside the gene matches. Germline V lookup: CDR1 MRHNA, CDR2 SNTAGT. Written as DNA, the CDR3 is TGTGCCAGCAGTGACCGCAGGGGACAGGGGAACACTGAAGCTTTCTTT. Protein sequence: CASSDRRGQGNTEAFF.

The rearrangement uses TRBV5-4 and TRBJ1-2; no clear D gene. CDR1 SGHNT and CDR2 YYREEE come from the germline V gene (reference sequence). The CDR3 is 14 amino acids. The V end lost 0 bases, the J end lost 1 base, and 7 bases lay between the germline ends. CDR3 in DNA: TGTGCCAGCAGCTTGGTCGCAGTTAACTATGGCTACACCTTC. Translating it yields CASSLVAVNYGYTF.

The CDR3 nucleotides read TGTGCCAGCAGCTCCTGGGACAGGGAACATGGCTACACCTTC. Its protein product is CASSSWDREHGYTF. The V gene is TRBV5-6, the J gene TRBJ1-2, with 9 nucleotides matching TRBD1. Germline assignment: CDR1 SGHDT and CDR2 YYEEEE. CDR3 length equals 14 residues. J lost 6 bases, V lost 3 bases, and 6 bases had no gene match.

This chain links TRBV5-4 with TRBJ2-7; TRBD1 agrees at 9 bases. Germline loops: CDR1 SGHNT, CDR2 YYREEE (reference sequence). V dropped 4 bases and J dropped 4; count of bases not matched to a gene: 12. The CDR3 is 16 amino acids. Here the CDR3 reads CASSTEPGQGLYEQYF. The CDR3 DNA reads TGTGCCAGCAGCACGGAGCCGGGACAGGGTCTTTACGAGCAGTACTTC.

The table lists this clone with a count of one. The rearrangement joins TRBV7-2 to TRBJ2-5; TRBD2 might be the D (6 bases). The CDR3 spans 14 residues. Germline V gene sequence: CDR1 SGHTA, CDR2 FQGNSA. V dropped 5 bases and J dropped 1 base, with 11 bases sitting between them. The CDR3 DNA follows: TGTGCCAGCAGCGCAACCGGGAGCCAAGAGACCCAGTACTTC. It yields the protein CASSATGSQETQYF.

V gene TRBV20-1 combines with J gene TRBJ1-1; the D gene is possibly TRBD1 (5 bases). Germline V gene lookup returns CDR1 DFQATT and CDR2 SNEGSKA (reference sequence). The CDR3 has 11 amino acids. Trimming took 8 bases from V and 1 from J, leaving 8 bases between them. In nucleotides, the CDR3 is TGCAGTCGGGGGAGGAACACTGAAGCTTTCTTT. It is translated as CSRGRNTEAFF.

The genes are TRBV5-1 and TRBJ2-5; TRBD1 might be the D (7 bases). Germline lookup yields CDR1 SGHRS and CDR2 YFSETQ. This CDR3 has 14 amino acids. V was clipped by 4 bases and J by 2 bases, with 12 bases between them. This chain's CDR3 is CASSAGQPQETQYF. The CDR3 region has the DNA TGCGCCAGCAGCGCGGGACAGCCTCAAGAGACCCAGTACTTC.

The rearrangement uses TRBV5-6 and TRBJ1-4, with a tentative D call TRBD1 (6 bases). There are 15 residues in the CDR3. The germline CDR1 and CDR2 sequences are SGHDT and YYEEEE. Trimming stripped 5 bases from V and 5 bases from J, with 16 bases between. The CDR3 region has the DNA TGTGCCAGCAGGACCTGGGGGGGGGCGAATGAAAAACTGTTTTTT. This codes for CASRTWGGANEKLFF.

The CDR3 DNA reads as TGTGCCAGCATAGGGGGCCTTGCAACTAATGAAAAACTGTTTTTT. It yields the protein CASIGGLATNEKLFF. The chain combines TRBV2 with TRBJ1-4; 7 bases are a match to TRBD1. There are 15 residues in the CDR3. Trimming cost V 7 bases and J 0 bases; bases outside gene matches: 5. From germline, CDR1 is SNHLY and CDR2 FYNNEI.

The chain employs TRBV5-1 and TRBJ1-2; 9 bases agree with TRBD1. The V gene end was trimmed by 1 base and the J gene end by 7 bases; junction bases not matched to a gene: 8. This CDR3 has 15 residues. CDR1 is SGHRS, CDR2 YFSETQ, per germline. CDR3 DNA: TGCGCCAGCAGCTTGACCTGGACAGGGGAGGGTGGCTACACCTTC. Translation gives CASSLTWTGEGGYTF. The full variable domain, with the rest looked up from reference TRBV5-1 and TRBJ1-2, is KAGVTQTPRYLIKTRGQQVTLSCSPISGHRSVSWYQQTPGQGLQFLFEYFSETQRNKGNFPGRFSGRQFSNSRSEMNVSTLELGDSALYLCASSLTWTGEGGYTFGSGTRLTVV.

The chain employs TRBV7-8 and TRBJ2-1; the D gene is possibly TRBD1 (6 bases). The V end lost 5 bases, the J end lost 4 bases, and 12 bases lay between the germline ends. Germline CDR1 and CDR2: SGHVS and FQNEAQ. The CDR3 length is 14 residues. CDR3 region: CASSPLTGYNEQFF. The CDR3 DNA reads TGTGCCAGCAGCCCCCTGACAGGTTACAATGAGCAGTTCTTC.

V and J are TRBV28 and TRBJ2-6, with D possibly being TRBD1 (6 bases). V was cut by 6 bases and J by 2 bases, with 11 bases left in between. This CDR3 region has 15 residues. CDR1 and CDR2 (germline): MDHEN, SYDVKM. As DNA, the CDR3 is TGTGCCAGCAGGTCTCGGACAGCTGGGGCCAACGTCCTGACTTTC. Protein: CASRSRTAGANVLTF.

The chain recombines TRBV28 with TRBJ1-6; D is perhaps TRBD1 (6 bases). The CDR3 spans 14 residues. Germline V gene data show CDR1 as MDHEN and CDR2 as SYDVKM. Trimming removed 3 bases from V and 6 bases from J, with 9 bases in between. CDR3 amino acids: CASSFGGLNSPLHF. In DNA form, the CDR3 reads TGTGCCAGCAGTTTTGGGGGCCTTAATTCACCCCTCCACTTT.

The rearrangement uses TRBV28 and TRBJ2-7, with 7 bases identical to TRBD1. Looked up from germline, CDR1 is MDHEN and CDR2 is SYDVKM. The CDR3 contains 13 residues. The junction had 5 bases not matched to a gene; V was cut back by 6 bases and J by 3 bases. CDR3 region: CASRVAGGYEQYF. The CDR3 nucleotides are TGTGCCAGCAGGGTCGCAGGGGGCTACGAGCAGTACTTC.

This chain joins TRBV30 and TRBJ2-7, with 8 bases identical to TRBD1. CDR3 length: 13 amino acids. Germline V gives CDR1 GTSNPN, CDR2 SVGIG (reference sequence). The V and J ends lost 3 bases and 7 bases, in that order; junction bases with no gene match: 8. The chain's CDR3 is CAWRRTGFYEQYF. The CDR3 DNA is TGTGCCTGGAGGAGGACAGGGTTCTATGAGCAGTACTTC.

As for this clone: Other DNA sequences in the sample encode the same CDR3. The chain employs TRBV12-3 or TRBV12-4 and TRBJ1-5; 9 bases agree with TRBD1. There are 13 residues in the CDR3. V dropped 6 bases and J dropped 7; count of bases not matched to a gene: 4. In nucleotides, the CDR3 is TGTGCCAGCAGAACAGGGGGCGGGCAGCCCCAGCATTTT. Translation gives CASRTGGGQPQHF.

The CDR3 sequence: CASRTDSGRNTEAFF. The CDR3 DNA reads as TGCGCCAGCAGGACTGATTCGGGGAGGAACACTGAAGCTTTCTTT. The chain combines TRBV5-1 with TRBJ1-1; D call uncertain. Germline values: CDR1 SGHRS, CDR2 YFSETQ. The V and J ends lost 5 bases and 1 base respectively, with 15 bases between them. This CDR3 contains 15 residues.

The genes are TRBV20-1 and TRBJ1-1; D call uncertain. The germline CDR1 and CDR2 sequences are DFQATT and SNEGSKA (reference sequence). The CDR3 length is 13 residues. V lost 3 bases to trimming and J lost 4 bases, with 12 bases between them. The CDR3 here is CSASSGRRTEAFF. Here the CDR3 DNA reads TGCAGTGCTAGTTCGGGTCGTCGCACTGAAGCTTTCTTT.

The gene calls are TRBV19 and TRBJ1-2; tentative D call: TRBD1 (6 bases). CDR3 size: 12 residues. Trimming stripped 8 bases from V and 8 bases from J, with 15 bases between. Germline values: CDR1 LNHDA, CDR2 SQIVND (reference sequence). The CDR3 bases are TGTGCCAGTTACAGGGTCCTCGGAGGCTACACCTTC. Its protein product is CASYRVLGGYTF.

J is TRBJ1-2 and V is TRBV7-9, with TRBD1 matching 7 bases. The CDR3 runs to 15 residues. CDR1 is SEHNR and CDR2 is FQNEAQ in the germline V gene (reference sequence). With V trimmed by 5 bases and J by 4 bases, 10 bases remained unmatched. CDR3 sequence (DNA): TGTGCCAGCAGCCAAGAGGACAGGATCCCCTATGGCTACACCTTC. It is translated as CASSQEDRIPYGYTF.

This clone was observed once. This sequence joins TRBV29-1 and TRBJ1-5, with TRBD1 identical over 7 bases. The CDR3 runs 14 residues. Trimming took 6 bases from V and 2 from J; bases not matched to a gene: 7. In germline, CDR1 is SQVTM, CDR2 ANQGSEA. The DNA for the CDR3 is TGCAGCGTCCAGGGGGGAATCGGCAATCAGCCCCAGCATTTT. This codes for CSVQGGIGNQPQHF. The whole variable domain, filled in from reference TRBV29-1 and TRBJ1-5, reads SAVISQKPSRDICQRGTSLTIQCQVDSQVTMMFWYRQQPGQSLTLIATANQGSEATYESGFVIDKFPISRPNLTFSTLTVSNMSPEDSSIYLCSVQGGIGNQPQHFGDGTRLSIL.

The V call is TRBV5-6, the J call TRBJ1-2, with 7 bases fitting TRBD1. In germline, CDR1 is SGHDT, CDR2 YYEEEE. The CDR3 covers 15 residues. The V and J ends lost 0 bases and 4 bases, in that order; junction bases with no gene match: 6. The CDR3 DNA follows: TGTGCCAGCAGCTTGGACCCCCGGGACAGCTATGGCTACACCTTC. This gives the protein CASSLDPRDSYGYTF.

CDR3 sequence: CAWSSTAHRGIEAFF. In DNA, the CDR3 is TGTGCCTGGAGTTCCACGGCCCACAGGGGGATTGAAGCTTTCTTT. This rearrangement joins TRBV30 to TRBJ1-1; 8 nucleotides agree with TRBD1. This CDR3 spans 15 amino acids. The V and J ends lost 2 bases and 7 bases, in that order; junction bases with no gene match: 12. Germline values: CDR1 GTSNPN, CDR2 SVGIG (reference sequence).

The genes are TRBV5-1 and TRBJ1-4; no firm D call. Trimming left V 4 bases short and J 0 bases short, with 10 bases between. The CDR3 extends over 15 amino acids. Looked up from germline, CDR1 is SGHRS and CDR2 is YFSETQ. The CDR3 DNA is TGCGCCAGCAGCCCGGCCGGGGCAACTAATGAAAAACTGTTTTTT. This codes for CASSPAGATNEKLFF.

The CDR3 region has the DNA TGTGCCAGCAAATTAGCGTCGCTAGCTATGAACACTGAAGCTTTCTTT. Amino acids: CASKLASLAMNTEAFF. This chain links TRBV27 with TRBJ1-1; no definite D call. This CDR3 has 16 amino acids. Trimming took off 7 bases at V and 0 bases at J, with 18 bases between the two ends. Germline values: CDR1 MNHEY, CDR2 SMNVEV (reference sequence).

This clone was recorded once. V gene TRBV11-2 combines with J gene TRBJ1-2; 8 nucleotides agree with TRBD1. V dropped 0 bases and J dropped 4; count of bases not matched to a gene: 4. The length of the CDR3 is 15 residues. The germline gives CDR1 SGHAT, CDR2 FQNNGV. The CDR3 reads CASSLEQGARYGYTF. As DNA, the CDR3 is TGTGCCAGCAGCTTAGAGCAGGGGGCTCGCTATGGCTACACCTTC.

V gene TRBV9 combines with J gene TRBJ1-5, with D tentatively TRBD1 (5 bases). V was cut by 0 bases and J by 4 bases, with 11 bases left in between. CDR1 SGDLS and CDR2 YYNGEE come from the germline V gene. The CDR3 has 15 amino acids. CDR3 loop: CASSVAGGKNQPQHF. The CDR3 coding sequence is TGTGCCAGCAGCGTAGCGGGGGGTAAAAATCAGCCCCAGCATTTT.

The genes are TRBV6-4 and TRBJ2-3, with 11 bases lining up with TRBD2. V lost 4 bases, J lost 2 bases, and 2 bases stayed unmatched. The CDR3 is 15 amino acids. The germline V gene has CDR1 MRHNA and CDR2 SNTAGT. The CDR3 loop reads CASSAGLAVTDTQYF. As DNA, the CDR3 is TGTGCCAGCAGTGCGGGACTAGCGGTCACAGATACGCAGTATTTT.

The rearrangement joins TRBV28 to TRBJ1-2; 7 nucleotides match TRBD1. Germline CDR1 and CDR2: MDHEN and SYDVKM. V lost 8 bases, J lost 2 bases, and 5 bases stayed unmatched. This CDR3 has 13 amino acids. This chain's CDR3 is CASGEGANYGYTF. In DNA form, the CDR3 reads TGTGCCAGCGGCGAGGGGGCGAACTATGGCTACACCTTC.

On this clone: Distinct nucleotide sequences in the sample also encode this CDR3. V and J are TRBV2 and TRBJ1-5; maybe TRBD1 (6 bases). From germline, CDR1 is SNHLY and CDR2 FYNNEI. Deletions cut 5 bases from V and 1 base from J, with 12 bases between. The CDR3 has 15 amino acids. This CDR3 reads CASSSTGFSNQPQHF. The CDR3 nucleotides are TGTGCCAGCAGTTCTACAGGGTTCAGCAATCAGCCCCAGCATTTT.

This sequence joins TRBV6-5 and TRBJ1-1; 10 bases are a match to TRBD1. V shed 6 bases, J shed 3 bases, and the junction held 1 base outside the gene matches. CDR1 and CDR2 (germline): MNHEY, SVGAGI. The CDR3 spans 13 residues. In DNA, the CDR3 is TGTGCCAGCAGAGGACAGGGGGACACTGAAGCTTTCTTT. Translation gives CASRGQGDTEAFF.